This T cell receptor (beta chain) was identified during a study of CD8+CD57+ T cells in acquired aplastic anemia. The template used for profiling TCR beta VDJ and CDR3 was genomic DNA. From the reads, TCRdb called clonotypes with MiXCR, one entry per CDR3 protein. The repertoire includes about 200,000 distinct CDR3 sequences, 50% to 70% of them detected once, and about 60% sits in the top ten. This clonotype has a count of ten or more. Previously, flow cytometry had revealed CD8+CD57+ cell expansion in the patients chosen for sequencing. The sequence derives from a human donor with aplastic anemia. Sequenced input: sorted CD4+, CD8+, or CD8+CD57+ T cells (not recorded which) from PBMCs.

The CDR3 here is CASSPGQGAHEQYF. CDR3 nucleotides: TGCGCCAGCAGCCCGGGACAGGGGGCACACGAGCAGTACTTC. This chain connects TRBV5-1 to TRBJ2-7, with 12 bases matching TRBD1. J was trimmed by 5 bases and V by 4 bases; bases with no gene match: 4. Germline-derived CDR1 and CDR2 are SGHRS and YFSETQ. The CDR3 has 14 amino acids. The full variable domain, in which reference TRBV5-1 and TRBJ2-7 provide the parts outside the CDR3, is KAGVTQTPRYLIKTRGQQVTLSCSPISGHRSVSWYQQTPGQGLQFLFEYFSETQRNKGNFPGRFSGRQFSNSRSEMNVSTLELGDSALYLCASSPGQGAHEQYFGPGTRLTVT.